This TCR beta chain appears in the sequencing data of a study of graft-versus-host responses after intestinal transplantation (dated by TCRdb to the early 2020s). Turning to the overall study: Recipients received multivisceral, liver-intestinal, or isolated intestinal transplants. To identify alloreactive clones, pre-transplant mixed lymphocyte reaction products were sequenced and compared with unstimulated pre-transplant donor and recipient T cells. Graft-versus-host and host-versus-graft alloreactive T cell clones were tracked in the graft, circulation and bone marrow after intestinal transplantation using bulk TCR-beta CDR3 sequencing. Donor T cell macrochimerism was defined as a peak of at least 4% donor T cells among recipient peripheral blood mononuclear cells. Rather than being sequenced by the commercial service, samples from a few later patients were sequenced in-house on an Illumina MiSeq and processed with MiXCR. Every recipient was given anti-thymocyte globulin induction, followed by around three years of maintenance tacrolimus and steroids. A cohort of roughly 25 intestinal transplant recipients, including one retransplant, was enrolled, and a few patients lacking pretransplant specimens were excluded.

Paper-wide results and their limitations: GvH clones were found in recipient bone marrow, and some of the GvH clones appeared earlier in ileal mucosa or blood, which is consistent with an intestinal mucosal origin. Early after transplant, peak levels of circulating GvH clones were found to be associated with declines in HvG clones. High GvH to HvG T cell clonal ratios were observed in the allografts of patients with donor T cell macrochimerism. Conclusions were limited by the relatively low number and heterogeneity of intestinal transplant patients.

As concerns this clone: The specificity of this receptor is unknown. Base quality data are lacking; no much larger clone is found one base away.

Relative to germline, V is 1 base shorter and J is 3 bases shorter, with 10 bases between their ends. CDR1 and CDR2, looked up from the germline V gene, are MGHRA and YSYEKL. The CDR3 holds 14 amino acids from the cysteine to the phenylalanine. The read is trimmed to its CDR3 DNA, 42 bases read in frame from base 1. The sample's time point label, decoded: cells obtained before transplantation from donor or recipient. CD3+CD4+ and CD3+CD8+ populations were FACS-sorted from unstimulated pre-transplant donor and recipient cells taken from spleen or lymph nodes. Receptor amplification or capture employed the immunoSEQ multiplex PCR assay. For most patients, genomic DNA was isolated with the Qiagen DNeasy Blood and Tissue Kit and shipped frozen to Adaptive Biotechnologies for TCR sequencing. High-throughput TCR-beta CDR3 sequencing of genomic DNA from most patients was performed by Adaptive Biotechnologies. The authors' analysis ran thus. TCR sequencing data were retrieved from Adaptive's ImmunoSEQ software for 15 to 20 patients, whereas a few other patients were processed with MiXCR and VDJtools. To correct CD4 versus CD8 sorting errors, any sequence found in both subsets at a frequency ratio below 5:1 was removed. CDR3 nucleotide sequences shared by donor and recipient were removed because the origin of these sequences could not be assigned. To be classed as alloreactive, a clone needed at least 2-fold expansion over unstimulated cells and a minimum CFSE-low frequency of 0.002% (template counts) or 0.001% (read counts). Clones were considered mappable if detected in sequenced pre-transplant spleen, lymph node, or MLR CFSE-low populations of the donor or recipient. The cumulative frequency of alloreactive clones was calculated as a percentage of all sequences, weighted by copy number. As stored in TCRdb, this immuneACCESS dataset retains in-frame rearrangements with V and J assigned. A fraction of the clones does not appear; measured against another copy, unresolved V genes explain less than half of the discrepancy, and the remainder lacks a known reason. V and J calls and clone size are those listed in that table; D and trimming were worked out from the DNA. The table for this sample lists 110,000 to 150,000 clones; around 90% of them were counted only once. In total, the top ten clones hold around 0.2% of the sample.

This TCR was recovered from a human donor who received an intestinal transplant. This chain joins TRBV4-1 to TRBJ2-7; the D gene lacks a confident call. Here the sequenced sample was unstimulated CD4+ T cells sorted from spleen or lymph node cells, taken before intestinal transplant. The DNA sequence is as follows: TGCGCCAGCAGCCAAGCGGGCGGAAACTACGAGCAGTACTTC. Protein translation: CASSQAGGNYEQYF.